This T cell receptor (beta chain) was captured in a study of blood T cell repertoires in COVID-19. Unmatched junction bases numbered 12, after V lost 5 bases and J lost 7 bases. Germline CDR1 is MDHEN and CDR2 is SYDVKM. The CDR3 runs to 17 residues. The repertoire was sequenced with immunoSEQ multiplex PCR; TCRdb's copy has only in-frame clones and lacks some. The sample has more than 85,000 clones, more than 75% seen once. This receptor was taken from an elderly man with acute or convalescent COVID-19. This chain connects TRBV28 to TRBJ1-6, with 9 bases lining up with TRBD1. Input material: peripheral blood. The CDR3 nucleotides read TGTGCCAGCAGTACCCGCGGGACGGACAGGGGAAATTCACCCCTCCACTTT. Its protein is CASSTRGTDRGNSPLHF. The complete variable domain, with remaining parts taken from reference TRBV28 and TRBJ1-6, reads DVKVTQSSRYLVKRTGEKVFLECVQDMDHENMFWYRQDPGLGLRLIYFSYDVKMKEKGDIPEGYSVSREKKERFSLILESASTNQTSMYLCASSTRGTDRGNSPLHFGNGTRLTVT.